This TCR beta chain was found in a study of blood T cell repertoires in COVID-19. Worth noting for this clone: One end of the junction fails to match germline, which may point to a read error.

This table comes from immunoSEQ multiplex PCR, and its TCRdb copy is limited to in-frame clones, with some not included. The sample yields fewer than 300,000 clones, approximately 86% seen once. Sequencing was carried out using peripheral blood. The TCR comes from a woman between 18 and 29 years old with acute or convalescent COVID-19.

CDR3: CASSFLTSDSGGELFF. The CDR3 bases are TGTGCTAGCAGTTTTCTGACTAGCGATTCAGGCGGGGAGCTGTTTTTT. The chain recombines TRBV7-7 with TRBJ2-2; 8 positions match TRBD2. This CDR3 has 16 amino acids. Germline lookup yields CDR1 SSHAT and CDR2 FNYEAQ (reference sequence).